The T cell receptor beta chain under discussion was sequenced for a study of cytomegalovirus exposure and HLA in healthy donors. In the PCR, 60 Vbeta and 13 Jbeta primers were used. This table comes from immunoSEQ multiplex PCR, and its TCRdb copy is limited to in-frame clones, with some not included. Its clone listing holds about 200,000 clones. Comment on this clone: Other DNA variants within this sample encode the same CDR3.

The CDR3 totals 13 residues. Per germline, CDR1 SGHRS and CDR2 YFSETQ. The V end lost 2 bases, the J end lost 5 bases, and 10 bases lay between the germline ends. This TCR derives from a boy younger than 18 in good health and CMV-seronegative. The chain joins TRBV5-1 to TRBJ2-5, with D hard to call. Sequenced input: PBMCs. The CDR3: CASSLGTGETQYF. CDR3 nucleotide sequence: TGCGCCAGCAGCTTAGGAACCGGGGAGACCCAGTACTTC.